This entry describes one TCR beta chain. Its specificity is unknown. What was amplified from RNA transcripts were TCR beta CDR3 regions. HTBI primers were the set used in a first-round RT-PCR of the TCR CDR3. In TCRdb, the multiplex PCR reads were re-called with MiXCR into one record per CDR3 protein. The sample has approximately 530,000 distinct CDR3 sequences, 20% seen once. Each ophthalmopathy patient scored at least 3 on the Clinical Activity Score and at least 4 on NOSPECS grade, with duration under 3 months. The study left out patients who had uncontrolled infection, other autoimmune disease, pregnancy or lactation. These data are taken from a study of T cells in Graves' hyperthyroidism and ophthalmopathy. General study findings and limits: A model using 13 V-J features told ophthalmopathy apart from stable hyperthyroidism.

The sequence came from a man aged 35 to 55 with Graves' ophthalmopathy. Material for sequencing was blood.

The CDR3: CSASRADSYNEQFF. CDR3 nucleotide sequence: TGCAGTGCTAGTCGGGCGGACTCCTACAATGAGCAGTTCTTC. The chain couples TRBV20-1 to TRBJ2-1; D not resolved. Germline CDR1 and CDR2: DFQATT and SNEGSKA (reference sequence). The length of the CDR3 is 14 residues. V lost 3 bases, J lost 0 bases, and 9 bases lay in between.